This TCR beta chain derives from a study of patients and donors after allogeneic stem cell transplantation. TCRdb redid the calling of the RT-PCR reads with MiXCR, one entry per CDR3 protein. The table has some 960,000 distinct CDR3 sequences, over 15% seen once; the top ten hold roughly 6%. This clonotype was seen only a few times. V dropped 7 bases and J dropped 0; count of bases not matched to a gene: 17. The germline CDR1 and CDR2 sequences are SGHAT and FQNNGV. This CDR3 comprises 19 residues. This chain links TRBV11-2 with TRBJ2-1; 8 nucleotides line up with TRBD2. This receptor was obtained from a human donor who was either an allogeneic HSCT recipient or a stem cell or donor lymphocyte infusion donor (not recorded which). It is not recorded whose cells these are; they may come from a transplant donor. Input material: blood, either unsorted or a sorted T cell fraction (not recorded which). CDR3 DNA: TGTGCCAGCAACCCCGGGGGGGGCGTAGGCCAACCCTCCTACAATGAGCAGTTCTTC. Residues: CASNPGGGVGQPSYNEQFF.